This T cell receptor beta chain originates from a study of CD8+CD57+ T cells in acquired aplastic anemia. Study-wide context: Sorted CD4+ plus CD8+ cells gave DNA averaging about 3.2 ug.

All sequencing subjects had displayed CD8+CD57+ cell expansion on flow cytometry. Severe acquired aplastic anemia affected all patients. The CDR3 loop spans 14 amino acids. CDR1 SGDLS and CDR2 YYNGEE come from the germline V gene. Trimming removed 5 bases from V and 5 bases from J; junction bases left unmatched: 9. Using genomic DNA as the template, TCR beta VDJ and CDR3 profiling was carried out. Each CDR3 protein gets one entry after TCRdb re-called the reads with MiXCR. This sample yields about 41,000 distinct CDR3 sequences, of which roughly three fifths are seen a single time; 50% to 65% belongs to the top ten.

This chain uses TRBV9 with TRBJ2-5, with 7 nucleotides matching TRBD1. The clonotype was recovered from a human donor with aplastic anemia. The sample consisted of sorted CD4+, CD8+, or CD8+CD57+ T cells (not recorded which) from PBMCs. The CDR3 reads CASSRTGVRETQYF. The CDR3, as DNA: TGTGCCAGCAGTCGAACAGGGGTTAGGGAGACCCAGTACTTC.